Listed below are T cell receptor beta chains from one sample, sequenced in a study of regulatory T cells in long-lasting Graves disease. TCRdb itself ran the multiplex PCR reads through MiXCR, one entry per CDR3 protein. The sample has a few hundred thousand distinct CDR3 sequences; approximately 21% are singletons. Sequencing was performed on peripheral blood mononuclear cells (PBMCs), taken when the disease was refractory, from a patient treated with antithyroid drugs. All receptors derive from a female donor with Graves disease. Both conserved end residues are part of each CDR3. The D gene is left open where the match is weak. Size values are once, few and many counts, or a class for expanded clones, and some rows have none.

V,D,size,J,CDR3,DNA
TRBV29-1,.,many,TRBJ1-1,CSVVGGGPQEAFF,TGCAGCGTTGTAGGCGGGGGGCCTCAGGAAGCTTTCTTT
TRBV11-2,.,many,TRBJ2-2,CASSFPWRGPNTGELFF,TGTGCCAGCAGCTTCCCTTGGCGGGGGCCGAACACCGGGGAGCTGTTTTTT
TRBV20-1,.,few,TRBJ2-3,CSGALSTDTQYF,TGCAGTGGGGCTCTTTCCACAGATACGCAGTATTTT
TRBV19,.,.,TRBJ1-4,CASNFLGASNEKLFF,TGTGCCAGTAATTTTCTGGGCGCATCTAATGAAAAACTGTTTTTT
TRBV2,.,.,TRBJ2-1,CASSVIGRLGGRQFF,TGTGCCAGCAGTGTGATAGGCCGACTTGGTGGCCGGCAGTTCTTC
TRBV10-3,TRBD1,.,TRBJ1-1,CAISSPGTVNTEAFF,TGTGCCATCAGCAGTCCCGGGACAGTGAACACTGAAGCTTTCTTT
TRBV6-1,.,many,TRBJ2-5,CASTNIQETQYF,TGTGCCAGCACCAATATCCAAGAGACCCAGTACTTC
TRBV5-4,TRBD1,few,TRBJ2-5,CASSLGGQAKETQYF,TGTGCCAGCAGCTTGGGGGGACAGGCAAAAGAGACCCAGTACTTC
TRBV6-2/TRBV6-3,.,.,TRBJ1-1,CASRPGPRTEAFF,TGTGCCAGCCGCCCGGGACCCAGAACTGAAGCTTTCTTT
TRBV11-1,TRBD1,.,TRBJ2-2,CASSRDRGTDTGELFF,TGTGCCAGCAGCCGGGACAGGGGGACCGACACCGGGGAGCTGTTTTTT
TRBV7-2,TRBD1,few,TRBJ2-2,CASSLVSWDRGRGTGELFF,TGTGCCAGCAGCTTAGTTAGTTGGGACAGGGGGCGCGGGACCGGGGAGCTGTTTTTT
TRBV28,TRBD1,many,TRBJ1-4,CASSPTGGGTNEKLFF,TGTGCCAGCAGTCCGACAGGGGGAGGGACTAATGAAAAACTGTTTTTT
TRBV7-9,TRBD1,many,TRBJ1-2,CASSLTGEFYGYTF,TGTGCCAGCAGCCTGACAGGGGAGTTCTATGGCTACACCTTC
TRBV6-1,.,many,TRBJ1-4,CASSVGSDNEKLFF,TGTGCCAGCAGTGTCGGTTCAGATAATGAAAAACTGTTTTTT
TRBV3-1,TRBD1,many,TRBJ1-1,CASSPRGNSGNTEAFF,TGTGCCAGCAGCCCCAGGGGGAACTCAGGCAACACTGAAGCTTTCTTT
TRBV2,TRBD1,many,TRBJ2-2,CASSLTGEGTGELFF,TGTGCCAGCAGTTTGACAGGGGAAGGAACCGGGGAGCTGTTTTTT
TRBV5-1,.,.,TRBJ2-3,CASSLAQYSTDTQYF,TGCGCCAGCAGCTTGGCACAGTATAGCACAGATACGCAGTATTTT
TRBV5-1,.,few,TRBJ2-7,CASSPLNPYEQYF,TGCGCCAGCAGCCCCCTCAATCCCTACGAGCAGTACTTC
TRBV6-1,.,.,TRBJ1-5,CASTPVGGGQPQHF,TGTGCCAGCACCCCCGTGGGGGGAGGGCAGCCCCAGCATTTT
TRBV7-8,TRBD2,many,TRBJ2-7,CASSYRLAGFYEQYF,TGTGCCAGCAGCTATCGACTAGCGGGCTTCTACGAGCAGTACTTC
TRBV10-3,.,.,TRBJ1-5,CAISGGSLPGGYSNQPQHF,TGTGCCATCAGTGGGGGATCTCTTCCGGGGGGGTATAGCAATCAGCCCCAGCATTTT
TRBV19,.,few,TRBJ2-5,CASISEETQYF,TGTGCCAGTATCTCAGAAGAGACCCAGTACTTC
TRBV20-1,TRBD2,.,TRBJ2-7,CSAGSGGNTYEQYF,TGCAGTGCTGGGAGCGGGGGGAATACCTACGAGCAGTACTTC
TRBV24-1,TRBD1,many,TRBJ1-1,CATSETTGEGYTEAFF,TGTGCCACCAGTGAAACTACAGGGGAGGGGTACACTGAAGCTTTCTTT
TRBV2,.,.,TRBJ2-1,CASRGRGNEQFF,TGTGCCAGCAGGGGCAGGGGCAATGAGCAGTTCTTC
TRBV27,TRBD2,many,TRBJ2-1,CASSTETSGGINEQFF,TGTGCCAGCAGTACAGAGACTAGCGGGGGTATAAATGAGCAGTTCTTC
TRBV2,.,.,TRBJ2-3,CASSGLPGKDTQYF,TGTGCCAGCAGCGGGCTGCCTGGCAAGGATACGCAGTATTTT
TRBV6-5,.,few,TRBJ1-5,CASSYLGRVNQPQHF,TGTGCCAGCAGTTACCTGGGACGGGTTAATCAGCCCCAGCATTTT
TRBV28,TRBD2,few,TRBJ2-1,CASSLKLAGGEEQFF,TGTGCCAGCAGTTTAAAACTAGCGGGAGGGGAGGAGCAGTTCTTC
TRBV6-5,TRBD1,.,TRBJ2-3,CASSYDRAGDTQYF,TGTGCCAGCAGTTACGACAGGGCAGGAGATACGCAGTATTTT
TRBV19,.,.,TRBJ1-6,CASSRGRDLIGSPLHF,TGTGCCAGTAGTAGGGGCCGGGATCTTATCGGGTCACCCCTCCACTTT
TRBV6-1,TRBD1,many,TRBJ1-2,CASRRRQGYGYTF,TGTGCCAGCAGACGTAGACAGGGGTATGGCTACACCTTC
TRBV30,.,few,TRBJ1-1,CARSPVLGLTEAFF,TGTGCCCGGAGTCCCGTGCTGGGCCTCACTGAAGCTTTCTTT
TRBV20-1,.,many,TRBJ2-6,CSAESSSGANVLTF,TGCAGTGCTGAAAGTTCCTCTGGGGCCAACGTCCTGACTTTC
TRBV7-2,TRBD1,many,TRBJ2-5,CASSATGHQETQYF,TGTGCCAGCAGCGCGACAGGGCACCAAGAGACCCAGTACTTC
TRBV15,.,many,TRBJ1-5,CATSRGTGEIFAQHF,TGTGCCACCAGCAGAGGAACAGGAGAGATTTTTGCCCAGCATTTT
TRBV25-1,.,few,TRBJ2-3,CASSEVGPSTDTQYF,TGTGCCAGCAGTGAGGTAGGGCCAAGCACAGATACGCAGTATTTT
TRBV28,.,many,TRBJ2-7,CASSSLPGTDYSYEQYF,TGTGCCAGCAGTTCCTTACCCGGGACGGACTACTCCTACGAGCAGTACTTC
TRBV4-1,.,.,TRBJ1-1,CASSLTDRLLTEAFF,TGCGCCAGCAGCCTAACCGACAGGCTCCTCACTGAAGCTTTCTTT
TRBV6-4,TRBD2,.,TRBJ2-2,CASSEGTTTGELFF,TGTGCCAGCAGTGAAGGGACTACCACCGGGGAGCTGTTTTTT
TRBV13,.,few,TRBJ2-4,CASSLVGESAKNIQYF,TGTGCCAGCAGCTTAGTAGGGGAATCGGCCAAAAACATTCAGTACTTC
TRBV14,.,many,TRBJ1-6,CASRPQGTSSPLHF,TGTGCCAGCAGACCACAGGGTACAAGTTCACCCCTCCACTTT
TRBV9,.,few,TRBJ1-2,CASSVDMGNYGYTF,TGTGCCAGCAGCGTAGATATGGGGAACTATGGCTACACCTTC
TRBV30,TRBD1,few,TRBJ1-2,CAFRTGLGYGYTF,TGTGCCTTCCGGACAGGGTTGGGGTATGGCTACACCTTC
TRBV12-3/TRBV12-4,.,.,TRBJ1-3,CATLGGPGNTIYF,TGTGCCACCTTGGGGGGACCTGGAAACACCATATATTTT
TRBV7-9,.,.,TRBJ2-1,CASSMYDNEQFF,TGTGCCAGCAGCATGTATGACAATGAGCAGTTCTTC
TRBV6-1,TRBD1,many,TRBJ2-7,CASNRMGQNYEQYF,TGTGCCAGCAACCGCATGGGACAGAATTACGAGCAGTACTTC
TRBV20-1,.,few,TRBJ1-1,CSAKDVMNTEAFF,TGCAGTGCTAAGGATGTGATGAACACTGAAGCTTTCTTT
TRBV6-1,TRBD2,.,TRBJ2-5,CASSHSGARHF,TGTGCCAGCAGTCATAGCGGGGCCCGCCACTTC
TRBV29-1,.,few,TRBJ2-6,CSVLGPGTHPSGANVLTF,TGCAGCGTTTTAGGTCCCGGGACACACCCCTCTGGGGCCAACGTCCTGACTTTC
TRBV24-1,.,few,TRBJ2-5,CATSIFSGRQETQYF,TGTGCCACCTCCATCTTTTCGGGCCGTCAAGAGACCCAGTACTTC
TRBV2,.,few,TRBJ2-3,CASSTTDTQYF,TGTGCCAGCAGTACCACAGATACGCAGTATTTT
TRBV5-6,.,many,TRBJ2-5,CASSGGLKETQYF,TGTGCCAGCAGCGGGGGACTGAAAGAGACCCAGTACTTC
TRBV12-3/TRBV12-4,.,many,TRBJ2-7,CASSMGHPNEQYF,TGTGCCAGCAGCATGGGACATCCGAACGAGCAGTACTTC